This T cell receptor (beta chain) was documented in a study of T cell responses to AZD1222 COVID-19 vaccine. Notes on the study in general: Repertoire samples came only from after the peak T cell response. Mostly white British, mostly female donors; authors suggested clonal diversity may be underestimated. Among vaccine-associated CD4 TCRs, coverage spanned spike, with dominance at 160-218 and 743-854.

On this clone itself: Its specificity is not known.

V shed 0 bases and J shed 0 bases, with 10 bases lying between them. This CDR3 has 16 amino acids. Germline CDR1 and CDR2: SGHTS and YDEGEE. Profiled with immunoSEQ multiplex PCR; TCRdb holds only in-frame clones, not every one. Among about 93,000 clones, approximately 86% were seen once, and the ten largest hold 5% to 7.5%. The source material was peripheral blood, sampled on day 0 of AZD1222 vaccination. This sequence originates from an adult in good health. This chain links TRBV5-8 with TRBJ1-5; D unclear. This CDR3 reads CASSLGAAYSNQPQHF. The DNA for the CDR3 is TGTGCCAGCAGCTTGGGCGCAGCTTATAGCAATCAGCCCCAGCATTTT. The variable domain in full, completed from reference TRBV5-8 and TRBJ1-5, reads EAGVTQSPTHLIKTRGQQATLRCSPISGHTSVYWYQQALGLGLQFLLWYDEGEERNRGNFPPRFSGRQFPNYSSELNVNALELEDSALYLCASSLGAAYSNQPQHFGDGTRLSIL.